This T cell receptor (beta chain) was identified during a study of shared clonotypes between healthy human individuals. Overall study context: Three plates each covered CD4 naive and memory; CD8 naive two, CD8 memory one. Study-wide findings and caveats: Compared with memory subsets, naive subsets generally had larger estimated richness.

V dropped 0 bases and J dropped 5 bases, with 9 bases sitting between them. The V gene's germline CDR1 is SGHRS and CDR2 YFSETQ. The CDR3 spans 15 residues. A CD45RA-negative memory subset and a CD45RA+ naive subset were separated from the CD4+ cells. Measured with immunoSEQ multiplex PCR; TCRdb has only the in-frame clones, and not every one. The data contain 2,500,000 or so clones, approximately 93% of them singletons. Concerning this clone itself: The antigen is undetermined.

The sequence derives from a man younger than 35 in good health. Some clones in this sample may be carry-over from other donors' samples. J is TRBJ2-6 and V is TRBV5-1; D is unclear. The sample consisted of naive CD4+ T cells from PBMCs. The subset is: CD45RA+ positively selected. The CDR3 here is CASSLDGSRANVLTF. For the CDR3, the DNA is TGCGCCAGCAGCTTGGATGGTTCTCGGGCCAACGTCCTGACTTTC.